This is a list of T cell receptor beta chains from one sample in a study of blood T cell repertoires in COVID-19. Clones were read by immunoSEQ multiplex PCR, and TCRdb kept only the in-frame ones, dropping some. This sample has 300,000 to 400,000 clones, with roughly 90% found just once. The sample taken for sequencing was PBMCs or T cells enriched from blood (not recorded which). The origin of the receptors is a woman in her twenties or thirties with acute COVID-19. CDR3s include the opening cysteine and the closing phenylalanine or tryptophan. D genes are given only for firm matches. The size of a clone is reported for some rows only, either as once, few or many, or as a class for expanded clones.

TRBD2	TRBV5-8	TRBJ2-7	.	TGTGCCAGCAGCTTCGAAGCGGGGTACTTGTACGAGCAGTACTTC	CASSFEAGYLYEQYF
TRBD1	TRBV27	TRBJ1-6	.	TGTGCCAGCAGACCGACAGGGGAAAATTCACCCCTCCACTTT	CASRPTGENSPLHF
TRBD1	TRBV4-3	TRBJ1-2	.	TGCGCCAGCAGCCCCGAGGACAGGGCCGTTTATGGCTACACCTTC	CASSPEDRAVYGYTF
.	TRBV5-1	TRBJ1-6	.	TGCGCCAGCAGCTTGTGGGACAAATATAATTCACCCCTCCACTTT	CASSLWDKYNSPLHF
TRBD1	TRBV5-1	TRBJ2-2	.	TGCGCCAGCAGCCTAATCGGGACAGCTCACACCGGGGAGCTGTTTTTT	CASSLIGTAHTGELFF
.	TRBV11-2	TRBJ1-4	.	TGTGCCAGCAGGGCCTCGGGCGGAGGTGAAAAACTGTTTTTT	CASRASGGGEKLFF
.	TRBV5-1	TRBJ1-3	once	TGCGCCAGCAGCTCCCAAGGGACGGGGGGAGCTGGAAACACCATATATTTT	CASSSQGTGGAGNTIYF
TRBD1	TRBV5-6	TRBJ2-3	.	TGTGCCAGCAGCTTAGACAGGGGGCACTTCACAGATACGCAGTATTTT	CASSLDRGHFTDTQYF
.	TRBV5-5	TRBJ1-2	.	TGTGCCAGCAGCTTGGGGAGATATGGCTACACCTTC	CASSLGRYGYTF
.	TRBV24-1	TRBJ1-5	.	TGTGCCACCAGTTCGGGGGATTGGAATCAGCCCCAGCATTTT	CATSSGDWNQPQHF
TRBD1	TRBV29-1	TRBJ2-2	.	TGCAGCTCCATTGGGCAGGGGGACACCGGGGAGCTGTTTTTT	CSSIGQGDTGELFF
.	TRBV7-9	TRBJ1-6	.	TGTGCCAGCACCTCCCCCGGACAGAATAATTCACCCCTCCACTTT	CASTSPGQNNSPLHF
.	TRBV11-1	TRBJ2-1	.	TGTGCCAGCAGCTTTCACACAAGCTCCTACAATGAGCAGTTCTTC	CASSFHTSSYNEQFF
.	TRBV4-2	TRBJ1-2	.	TGTGCCAGCAGCCAAGATCATTCGCCCTCAGGGGGCTACACCTTC	CASSQDHSPSGGYTF
TRBD1	TRBV7-2	TRBJ1-3	.	TGTGCCAGCAGCTTAAGGGGACAGGGGGCGTCCTCTGGAAACACCATATATTTT	CASSLRGQGASSGNTIYF
.	TRBV18	TRBJ1-2	.	TGTGCCAGCTCACCGGGCGCGGACACTTATGGCTACACCTTC	CASSPGADTYGYTF
TRBD1	TRBV6-5	TRBJ1-2	.	TGTGCCAGCAGTTACCGTAGACAGGGGGGAAAAGATGGCTACACCTTC	CASSYRRQGGKDGYTF
.	TRBV5-1	TRBJ1-6	.	TGCGCCAGCAGCTTGTCTGGCAGGGGTGGTTCACCCCTCCACTTT	CASSLSGRGGSPLHF
.	TRBV11-1	TRBJ1-4	.	TGTGCCAGCAGCCCGTCGGACGGACGCCCGGGAGAAAAACTGTTTTTT	CASSPSDGRPGEKLFF
.	TRBV23-1	TRBJ2-2	.	TGCGCCAGCAGCATACAGGCAGCCACAGGCCAGAACACCGGGGAGCTGTTTTTT	CASSIQAATGQNTGELFF
.	TRBV5-6	TRBJ2-7	once	TGTGCCAGCAGCTTGGATAATCTGGAGTACGAGCAGTACTTC	CASSLDNLEYEQYF
TRBD1	TRBV24-1	TRBJ1-2	.	TGTGCCACCAGTGAGGAGGGGGCACATGGCTACACCTTC	CATSEEGAHGYTF
.	TRBV27	TRBJ2-7	once	TGTGCCAGCAGCCGAAGCAGGCTAAGCTCCTACGAGCAGTACTTC	CASSRSRLSSYEQYF
.	TRBV2	TRBJ1-4	.	TGTGCCAGCACTGCGGGACTACTGGGGGAAAAACTGTTTTTT	CASTAGLLGEKLFF
.	TRBV6-2/TRBV6-3	TRBJ2-7	.	TGTGCCAGCTGCCGGGATGGGAGTCTCCACGAGCAGTACTTC	CASCRDGSLHEQYF
.	TRBV6-5	TRBJ2-7	once	TGTGCCAGCAGCCTGGACAGATCCCAGGGGCAGTACTTC	CASSLDRSQGQYF
.	TRBV29-1	TRBJ2-3	.	TGCAGCGTTGGTCCAGGGGCTCTCAATACGCAGTATTTT	CSVGPGALNTQYF
TRBD1	TRBV5-1	TRBJ2-3	.	TGCGCCAGCAGCACGCGACAGGGTTTAAGGGATACGCAGTATTTT	CASSTRQGLRDTQYF
TRBD1	TRBV19	TRBJ2-3	.	TGTGCCAGTAGTACTGGGACAGGGTTTCGATACACAGATACGCAGTATTTT	CASSTGTGFRYTDTQYF
.	TRBV27	TRBJ1-1	.	TGTGCCAGCGGTGGCTCGGGACTCTCGAACACTGAAGCTTTCTTT	CASGGSGLSNTEAFF
.	TRBV27	TRBJ1-6	.	TGTGCCAGCAGGCGGGAGGTCTATAATTCACCCCTCCACTTT	CASRREVYNSPLHF
TRBD1	TRBV5-1	TRBJ1-4	.	TGCGCCAGCAGCAGGGGACAGGGTATTACTAATGAAAAACTGTTTTTT	CASSRGQGITNEKLFF
.	TRBV5-1	TRBJ1-1	.	TGCGCCAGCAGCTCGGACAGATTCCTCGTCAAGGACACTGAAGCTTTCTTT	CASSSDRFLVKDTEAFF
TRBD2	TRBV7-8	TRBJ2-1	.	TGTGCCAGCAGCTTGTTAGCGGGGCCCTACAATGAGCAGTTCTTC	CASSLLAGPYNEQFF
.	TRBV6-5	TRBJ1-4	.	TGTGCCAGCAGTTACTCTCGGGGGGCTGGTGAAAAACTGTTTTTT	CASSYSRGAGEKLFF
TRBD1	TRBV12-5	TRBJ1-1	.	TGTGCTAGTGGTCAGGGACAGGCTATGACTGAAGCTTTCTTT	CASGQGQAMTEAFF
.	TRBV10-3	TRBJ2-5	.	TGTGCCATCAGTGGCGGCGGCGTCATACAAGAGACCCAGTACTTC	CAISGGGVIQETQYF
.	TRBV5-1	TRBJ2-1	.	TGCGCCAGCAGCTTGGCCGCGTCAGGTGGATGGAATGAGCAGTTCTTC	CASSLAASGGWNEQFF
TRBD1	TRBV19	TRBJ2-5	.	TGTGCCAGTACCTTTATAGGGCGGACAGGGGGATTTCAAGAGACCCAGTACTTC	CASTFIGRTGGFQETQYF
TRBD2	TRBV4-1	TRBJ2-1	.	TGCGCCAGCAGCCAAGTTCGCCTAGCGGGAGCCGAGCAGTTCTTC	CASSQVRLAGAEQFF
.	TRBV23-1	TRBJ1-2	.	TGCGCCACGAGGTCCCAATATATCGGCTACACCTTC	CATRSQYIGYTF
.	TRBV7-2	TRBJ1-3	few	TGTGCCAGCAGCCTCGGACAGAATGGAAACACCATATATTTT	CASSLGQNGNTIYF
.	TRBV6-1	TRBJ1-5	.	TGTGCCAGCAGTGAACCTGTCAATCAGCCCCAGCATTTT	CASSEPVNQPQHF
TRBD2	TRBV5-1	TRBJ2-3	.	TGCGCCAGCAGCTACATCCTAGGGACTAGCGGGGGGAAAGGCACAGATACGCAGTATTTT	CASSYILGTSGGKGTDTQYF
TRBD2	TRBV30	TRBJ2-1	.	TGTGCCTGGAGTGGGCCTAAGCGGGGGAATGAGCAGTTCTTC	CAWSGPKRGNEQFF
TRBD2	TRBV6-1	TRBJ2-5	.	TGTGCCAGCAGTGAATATAGCGGGGGGATACATCAAGAGACCCAGTACTTC	CASSEYSGGIHQETQYF
TRBD1	TRBV4-3	TRBJ1-2	.	TGCGCCAGCAGCCACAAACCTCAAACGGGACAGGGCGGGCACTATGGCTACACCTTC	CASSHKPQTGQGGHYGYTF
.	TRBV5-5	TRBJ2-7	.	TGTGCCAGCAGCTGGTACTGGGGGGAGTCCTACGAGCAGTACTTC	CASSWYWGESYEQYF
TRBD2	TRBV4-2	TRBJ2-1	.	TGTGCCAGCAGCCAAGATCAAGCGGGGGGGCAGGATGAGCAGTTCTTC	CASSQDQAGGQDEQFF
.	TRBV7-2	TRBJ1-2	.	TGTGCCAGCAGCTTAGTTGGTACGGGGTTTGCTGGCTACACCTTC	CASSLVGTGFAGYTF
.	TRBV29-1	TRBJ1-1	once	TGCAGCGTTGCCCGGGTCCGGATGAACACTGAAGCTTTCTTT	CSVARVRMNTEAFF
.	TRBV2	TRBJ2-1	few	TGTGCCAGCATATTAAAAGGGGGGGGCCGGAATGAGCAGTTCTTC	CASILKGGGRNEQFF
TRBD1	TRBV6-5	TRBJ1-1	.	TGTGCCAGCAGACAGGGGGGGAACACTGAAGCTTTCTTT	CASRQGGNTEAFF
.	TRBV29-1	TRBJ2-7	.	TGCAGCGTTGTCGAGGGGGGGGGCGAGCAGTACTTC	CSVVEGGGEQYF